The sequence of this T cell receptor beta chain was determined in a study of T-cell memory formation after mild COVID-19. Overall study context: TCR clusters were largely donor specific.

This clonotype was seen at least ten times. Using its own MiXCR run on the 5' RACE reads, TCRdb lists one record per CDR3 protein. The sample has roughly 15,000 distinct CDR3 sequences; approximately 23% are singletons. This CDR3 comprises 15 residues. Germline CDR1 SEHNR, CDR2 FQNEAQ (reference sequence). Trimming removed 5 bases at V and 3 bases at J, with 14 bases between. Material: PBMCs or a T cell subset sorted from them (not recorded which). This clonotype was sampled from a man younger than 30 who had mild COVID-19 (a few samples of this study predate the infection). Cell type and time point are not known. The rearrangement uses TRBV7-9 and TRBJ1-3; unclear D gene. In DNA, the CDR3 is TGTGCCAGCAGCCCGTCGGCCGGTGTTGGAAACACCATATATTTT. It is translated as CASSPSAGVGNTIYF.